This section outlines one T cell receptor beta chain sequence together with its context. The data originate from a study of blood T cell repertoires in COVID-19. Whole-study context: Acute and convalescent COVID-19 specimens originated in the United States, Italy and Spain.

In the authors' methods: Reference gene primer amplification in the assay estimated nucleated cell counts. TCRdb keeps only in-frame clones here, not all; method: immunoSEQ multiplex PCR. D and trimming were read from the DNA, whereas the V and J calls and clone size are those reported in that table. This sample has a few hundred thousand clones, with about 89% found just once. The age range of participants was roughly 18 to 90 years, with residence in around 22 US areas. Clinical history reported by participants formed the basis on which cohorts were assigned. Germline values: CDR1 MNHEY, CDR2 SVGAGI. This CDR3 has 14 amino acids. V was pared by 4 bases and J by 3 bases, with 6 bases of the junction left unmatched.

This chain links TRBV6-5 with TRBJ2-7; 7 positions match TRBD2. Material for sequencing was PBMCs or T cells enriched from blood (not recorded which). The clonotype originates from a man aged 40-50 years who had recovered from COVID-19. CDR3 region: CASSLSSGNYEQYF. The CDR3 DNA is TGTGCCAGCAGTTTATCTAGCGGAAACTACGAGCAGTACTTC.